The next 16 T cell receptor beta chains were all read from a single sample in a study of beta chain features in type 1 diabetes. Expressed TCRB transcripts were sequenced because the entire RNA isolate underwent reverse transcription. The assay was immunoSEQ multiplex PCR, and TCRdb's table has in-frame clones only and misses some. The sample includes hundreds of thousands of clones, approximately 10% of them seen just once. Material: naive CD4+ T cells from blood. These receptors were obtained from a woman under 40 in good health.

This clone has just a few counts. The same CDR3 can be traced to other DNA sequences in this sample. The chain combines TRBV28 with TRBJ2-7, with 9 bases that match TRBD2. This CDR3 region has 13 residues. The V and J ends lost 6 bases and 4 bases, in that order; junction bases with no gene match: 4. Germline V gene lookup returns CDR1 MDHEN and CDR2 SYDVKM. The CDR3 region is CASRLAGPYEQYF. In DNA form, the CDR3 reads TGTGCCAGCAGGCTAGCGGGGCCGTACGAGCAGTACTTC.

V gene TRBV5-6 combines with J gene TRBJ2-1, with D tentatively TRBD2 (6 bases). The CDR3 is 12 amino acids. V lost 4 bases and J lost 14, with 16 bases in between. Germline-derived CDR1 and CDR2 are SGHDT and YYEEEE. The CDR3 region has the DNA TGTGCCAGCAGCCCGCGACTGGGGGAGGAGTTCTTC. Translating gives CASSPRLGEEFF.

The J gene is TRBJ2-7, the V gene TRBV18; 8 bases are a match to TRBD1. V trimming: 4 bases; J trimming: 2 bases; junction bases outside the gene matches: 10. The germline V gene has CDR1 KGHSH and CDR2 LQKENI. The CDR3 loop spans 16 amino acids. The CDR3 is CASSQSTGAAPYEQYF. The CDR3 DNA reads TGTGCCAGCTCACAGTCGACAGGGGCTGCACCCTACGAGCAGTACTTC.

V usage is TRBV9 and J usage is TRBJ2-7; TRBD2 aligns across 8 bases. This CDR3 comprises 12 residues. The trim removed 3 bases at V and 7 bases at J, leaving 3 bases unmatched. Germline CDR1 reads SGDLS; CDR2 reads YYNGEE. The CDR3 bases are TGTGCCAGCAGCGGGACTAGCAAGGAGCAGTACTTC. Translated, it gives CASSGTSKEQYF.

V and J are TRBV6-6 and TRBJ2-5; tentatively, D is TRBD2 (5 bases). This CDR3 has 13 residues. Germline CDR1 reads MNHNY; CDR2 reads SVGAGI (reference sequence). The V end was cut by 7 bases, the J end by 5 bases, with 14 bases between. The CDR3 DNA sequence: TGTGCCAGCAACCAACTAGAGCGGGAGACCCAGTACTTC. Translation gives CASNQLERETQYF.

The J gene is TRBJ2-5, the V gene TRBV5-1, with D perhaps TRBD1 (7 bases). V lost 7 bases and J 2 bases, leaving 18 bases between the germline ends. The V gene's germline CDR1 is SGHRS and CDR2 YFSETQ. This CDR3 has 15 amino acids. The CDR3 coding sequence is TGCGCCAGCGCCTTGGGAGGCAGGGGGCAAGAGACCCAGTACTTC. This codes for CASALGGRGQETQYF.

The genes are TRBV5-4 and TRBJ2-3; TRBD2 is a possible D gene (6 bases). Looked up from germline, CDR1 is SGHNT and CDR2 is YYREEE (reference sequence). CDR3 length equals 16 residues. Trimming cost V 4 bases and J 3 bases, with 18 bases left between them. The chain's CDR3 is CASSMLSEGGTDTQYF. For the CDR3, the DNA is TGTGCCAGCAGCATGCTCTCGGAGGGTGGTACAGATACGCAGTATTTT.

This rearrangement joins TRBV28 to TRBJ1-2; D uncertain. Germline V gene lookup returns CDR1 MDHEN and CDR2 SYDVKM. The CDR3 contains 15 residues. With 5 bases removed from V and 2 bases from J, the gap between germline ends came to 15 bases. The CDR3 loop is CASSPPDRRNYGYTF. The CDR3 nucleotides are TGTGCCAGCAGTCCACCCGATAGGAGGAACTATGGCTACACCTTC.

The CDR3 DNA follows: TGTGCCAGCAGCCAACCCCTATCCAGGGTGAACACTGAAGCTTTCTTT. Translating gives CASSQPLSRVNTEAFF. The rearrangement uses TRBV4-2 and TRBJ1-1; D possibly corresponds to TRBD1 (5 bases). V lost 2 bases and J 0 bases, leaving 13 bases between the germline ends. Looked up from germline, CDR1 is LGHNA and CDR2 is YNFKEQ. This CDR3 is 16 amino acids long.

J is TRBJ2-3 and V is TRBV10-3; D is possibly TRBD2 (6 bases). This CDR3 region has 14 residues. V was shortened by 7 bases and J by 3 bases, with 14 bases between the two germline ends. Germline CDR1 and CDR2: ENHRY and SYGVKD. The CDR3 nucleotides are TGTGCCATCAACTCCGCGGGACGGACAGATACGCAGTATTTT. This codes for CAINSAGRTDTQYF.

The CDR3 here is CASSPQIAGGETQYF. CDR3 DNA sequence: TGTGCCAGCAGTCCGCAAATAGCGGGAGGAGAGACCCAGTACTTC. The chain couples TRBV28 to TRBJ2-5; 10 positions agree with TRBD2. The CDR3 consists of 15 residues. Germline V gene data show CDR1 as MDHEN and CDR2 as SYDVKM. V lost 5 bases and J lost 4; bases outside the gene matches: 7.

The rearrangement links TRBV7-3 to TRBJ1-1, with 7 bases that match TRBD1. The ends lost 5 bases at V and 5 bases at J; junction bases unmatched: 8. The CDR3 extends over 14 amino acids. Germline V gene lookup returns CDR1 SGHTA and CDR2 FQGTGA. Here the CDR3 DNA reads TGTGCCAGCAGCCCACAGGGGTTTGGGACTGAAGCTTTCTTT. Residues: CASSPQGFGTEAFF.

Only a few counts were recorded for this clone. Other DNA sequences within the sample encode an identical CDR3. This rearrangement joins TRBV7-2 to TRBJ2-1, with TRBD2 matching over 10 bases. Trimming took 5 bases from V and 2 from J; bases not matched to a gene: 3. Germline CDR1 reads SGHTA; CDR2 reads FQGNSA. The length of the CDR3 is 15 residues. CDR3 protein: CASSLSGRAYNEQFF. The DNA for the CDR3 is TGTGCCAGCAGCCTCAGCGGGAGGGCCTACAATGAGCAGTTCTTC.

Only a few counts were recorded for this clone. The CDR3 nucleotides read TGTGCCAGCAGTTTATTGGCACAGGAGCAGTTCTTC. The encoded protein is CASSLLAQEQFF. The rearrangement joins TRBV28 to TRBJ2-1; no firm D call. This CDR3 comprises 12 residues. Trimming stripped 1 base from V and 10 bases from J, with 8 bases between. The germline V gene encodes CDR1 MDHEN and CDR2 SYDVKM.

The chain couples TRBV28 to TRBJ2-1; TRBD1 is a possible D gene (6 bases). The CDR3 runs to 16 residues. V shed 4 bases and J shed 0 bases, with 13 bases lying between them. The V gene's germline CDR1 is MDHEN and CDR2 SYDVKM. The CDR3 sequence is CASSSDSLASYNEQFF. In DNA, the CDR3 is TGTGCCAGCAGTTCGGACAGCTTGGCCTCCTACAATGAGCAGTTCTTC.

The gene calls are TRBV27 and TRBJ2-6, with D perhaps matching TRBD2 (5 bases). CDR1 is MNHEY, CDR2 SMNVEV, per germline (reference sequence). CDR3 size: 15 residues. The V gene lost 8 bases and the J gene lost 0 bases, with 11 bases spanning the gap. CDR3 in amino acids: CASGGLISGANVLTF. The CDR3 DNA reads as TGTGCCAGCGGAGGACTTATCTCTGGGGCCAACGTCCTGACTTTC.